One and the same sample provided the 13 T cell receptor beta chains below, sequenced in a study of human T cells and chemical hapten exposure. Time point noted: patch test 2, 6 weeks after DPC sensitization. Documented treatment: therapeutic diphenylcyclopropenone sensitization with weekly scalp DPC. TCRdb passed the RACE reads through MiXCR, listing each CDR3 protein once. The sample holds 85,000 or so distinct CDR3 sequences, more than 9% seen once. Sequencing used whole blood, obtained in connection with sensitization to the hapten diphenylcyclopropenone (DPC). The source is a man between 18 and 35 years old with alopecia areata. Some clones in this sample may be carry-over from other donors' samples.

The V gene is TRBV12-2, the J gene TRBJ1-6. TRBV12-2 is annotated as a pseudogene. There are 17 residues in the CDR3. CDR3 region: CASRPSTQGSYNSPLHF. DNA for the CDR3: TGTGCAAGTCGCCCCTCAACTCAGGGCTCCTATAATTCACCCCTCCACTTT.

CDR3 nucleotides: TGTGCCAGCATAGGCATGCGAAACGAGCAGTACGTC. It translates to CASIGMRNEQYV. The chain carries TRBV2 and TRBJ2-7; no reliable D call. CDR1 is SNHLY and CDR2 is FYNNEI in the germline V gene. V lost 7 bases and J lost 5, with 12 bases in between. This CDR3 is built from 12 residues.

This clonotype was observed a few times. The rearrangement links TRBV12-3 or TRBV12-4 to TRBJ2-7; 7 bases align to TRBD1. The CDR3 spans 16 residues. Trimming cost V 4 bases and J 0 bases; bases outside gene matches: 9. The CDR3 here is CASSSWTGDTSYEQYF. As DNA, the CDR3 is TGTGCCAGCAGTTCTTGGACAGGCGATACCTCCTACGAGCAGTACTTC.

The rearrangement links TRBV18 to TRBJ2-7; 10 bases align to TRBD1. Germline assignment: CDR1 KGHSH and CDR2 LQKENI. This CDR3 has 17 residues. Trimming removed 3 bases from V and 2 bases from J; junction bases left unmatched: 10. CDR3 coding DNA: TGTGCCAGCTCACCTAGATTATCCGGACAGGGGGCCTACGAGCAGTACTTC. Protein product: CASSPRLSGQGAYEQYF.

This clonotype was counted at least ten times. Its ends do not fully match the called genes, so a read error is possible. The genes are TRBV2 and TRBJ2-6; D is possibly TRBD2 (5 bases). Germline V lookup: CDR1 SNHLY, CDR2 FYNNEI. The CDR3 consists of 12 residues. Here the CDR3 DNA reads TGCGTACCGGGGTCTGGGGCCAACGTCCTGACTTTC. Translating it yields CVPGSGANVLTF. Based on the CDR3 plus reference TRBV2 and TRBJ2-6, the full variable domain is EPEVTQTPSHQVTQMGQEVILRCVPISNHLYFYWYRQILGQKVEFLVSFYNNEISEKSEIFDDQFSVERPDGSNFTLKIRSTKLEDSAMYFCVPGSGANVLTFGAGSRLTVL.

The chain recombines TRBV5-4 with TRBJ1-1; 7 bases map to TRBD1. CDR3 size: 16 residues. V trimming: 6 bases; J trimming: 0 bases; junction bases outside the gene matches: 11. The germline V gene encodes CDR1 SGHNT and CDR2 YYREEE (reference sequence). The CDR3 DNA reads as TGTGCCAGCAAAGACAGGGAGAGCTTTTTGAACACTGAAGCTTTCTTT. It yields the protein CASKDRESFLNTEAFF.

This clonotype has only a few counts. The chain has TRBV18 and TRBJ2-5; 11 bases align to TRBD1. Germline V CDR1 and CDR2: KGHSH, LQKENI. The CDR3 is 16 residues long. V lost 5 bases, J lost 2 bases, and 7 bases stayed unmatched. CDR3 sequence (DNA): TGTGCCAGCTCAAGCACCGGGACAGGGGGGCAAGAGACCCAGTACTTC. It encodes CASSSTGTGGQETQYF.

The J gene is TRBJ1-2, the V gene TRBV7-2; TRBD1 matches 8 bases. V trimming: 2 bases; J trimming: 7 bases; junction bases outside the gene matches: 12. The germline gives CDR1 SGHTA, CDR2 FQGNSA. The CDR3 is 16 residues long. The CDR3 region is CASSLYGSSRGLGYTF. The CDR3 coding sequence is TGTGCCAGCAGCTTATACGGCTCAAGCAGGGGGCTTGGCTACACCTTC. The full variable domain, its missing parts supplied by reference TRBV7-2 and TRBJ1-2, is GAGVSQSPSNKVTEKGKDVELRCDPISGHTALYWYRQSLGQGLEFLIYFQGNSAPDKSGLPSDRFSAERTGGSVSTLTIQRTQQEDSAVYLCASSLYGSSRGLGYTFGSGTRLTVV.

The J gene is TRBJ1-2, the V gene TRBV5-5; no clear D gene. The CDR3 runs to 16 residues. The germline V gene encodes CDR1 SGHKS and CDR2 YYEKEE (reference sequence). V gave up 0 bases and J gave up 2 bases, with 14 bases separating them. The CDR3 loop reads CASSLAAGSQNYGYTF. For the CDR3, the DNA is TGTGCCAGCAGCTTGGCGGCCGGCTCTCAGAACTATGGCTACACCTTC.

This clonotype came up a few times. CDR3 region: CASSTGQGAGYGYTF. In nucleotides, the CDR3 is TGTGCCAGCAGCACCGGACAGGGGGCGGGCTATGGCTACACCTTC. This rearrangement joins TRBV12-3 or TRBV12-4 to TRBJ1-2; TRBD1 agrees at 11 bases. V lost 6 bases to trimming and J lost 4 bases; unmatched junction nucleotides: 7. There are 15 residues in the CDR3.

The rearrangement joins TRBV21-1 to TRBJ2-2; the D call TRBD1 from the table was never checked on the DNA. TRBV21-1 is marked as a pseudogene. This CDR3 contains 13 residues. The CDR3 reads CASSTQGGGELFF. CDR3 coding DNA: TGTGCCAGCAGCACGCAGGGCGGCGGGGAGCTGTTTTTT.

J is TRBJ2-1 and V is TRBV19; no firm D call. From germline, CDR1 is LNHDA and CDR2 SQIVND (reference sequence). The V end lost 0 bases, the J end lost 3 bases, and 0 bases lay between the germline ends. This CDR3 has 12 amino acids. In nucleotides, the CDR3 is TGTGCCAGTAGTATAGACTACAATGAGCAGTTCTTC. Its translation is CASSIDYNEQFF.

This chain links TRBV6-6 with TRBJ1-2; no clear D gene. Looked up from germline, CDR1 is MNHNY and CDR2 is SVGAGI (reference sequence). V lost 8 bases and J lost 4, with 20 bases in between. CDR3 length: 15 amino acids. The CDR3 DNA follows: TGTGCCAGCGCACCCCCAAGGGAGGGAGGCTATGGCTACACCTTC. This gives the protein CASAPPREGGYGYTF.